The 26 T cell receptor beta chains in this list originate from one sample, sequenced in a study of tumor-infiltrating lymphocytes in localized non-small cell lung cancer. Repertoires were generated with immunoSEQ multiplex PCR, while TCRdb's copy carries only in-frame clones and drops some. The table includes around 10,000 clones, about 78% detected once. The sample comprised lung tumor tissue. The receptors originated from a human donor with non-small cell lung cancer.

The V call is TRBV4-2, the J call TRBJ2-5; D gene ambiguous. Germline lookup yields CDR1 LGHNA and CDR2 YNFKEQ. The CDR3 contains 14 residues. V shed 0 bases and J shed 6 bases, with 11 bases lying between them. CDR3 sequence (DNA): TGTGCCAGCAGCCAAGAGTACTCGGAGAAGACCCAGTACTTC. The encoded protein is CASSQEYSEKTQYF.

As for this clone: It is unclear where the CDR3 begins or ends on the DNA, so no DNA is shown, and the CDR3 is as TCRdb lists it. CDR3 sequence: CSVEGPLERDEKLFF. The chain links TRBV29-1 to TRBJ1-4. The length of the CDR3 is 15 amino acids, counting both ends. Germline V gene data show CDR1 as SQVTM and CDR2 as ANQGSEA.

The J gene is TRBJ1-1, the V gene TRBV7-2; a weak D match, TRBD1 (6 bases). V was cut by 5 bases and J by 9 bases, with 13 bases left in between. The CDR3 is 12 residues long. Looked up from germline, CDR1 is SGHTA and CDR2 is FQGNSA. The CDR3 reads CASSPDSGQAFF. As DNA, the CDR3 is TGTGCCAGCAGCCCGGACAGCGGACAAGCTTTCTTT. The full variable domain, in which reference TRBV7-2 and TRBJ1-1 provide the parts outside the CDR3, is GAGVSQSPSNKVTEKGKDVELRCDPISGHTALYWYRQSLGQGLEFLIYFQGNSAPDKSGLPSDRFSAERTGGSVSTLTIQRTQQEDSAVYLCASSPDSGQAFFGQGTRLTVV.

In this sample, this clone turned up a few times. V gene TRBV9 combines with J gene TRBJ2-5, with TRBD1 as a possible D gene (5 bases). Trimming stripped 5 bases from V and 3 bases from J, with 11 bases between. Germline CDR1 SGDLS, CDR2 YYNGEE. The CDR3 totals 13 residues. The CDR3 DNA follows: TGTGCCAGCAGTTCTCAGGGTGAAGAGACCCAGTACTTC. Its translation is CASSSQGEETQYF.

This clone has more than one count but fewer than ten. The chain's CDR3 is CASSLGQGSIQSEKLFF. The CDR3 DNA sequence: TGCGCCAGCAGCTTGGGGCAGGGAAGCATCCAAAGTGAAAAACTGTTTTTT. The V gene is TRBV5-1, the J gene TRBJ1-4; perhaps TRBD1 as D (5 bases). Germline lookup yields CDR1 SGHRS and CDR2 YFSETQ. This CDR3 has 17 amino acids. The V and J ends lost 0 bases and 7 bases respectively, with 19 bases between them.

The chain recombines TRBV12-5 with TRBJ2-1; the match to TRBD2 covers 10 bases. Germline-derived CDR1 and CDR2 are LGHNT and FRNRAP. The V segment lost 5 bases and the J segment 6 bases; nucleotides outside the gene matches: 22. The CDR3 is 20 residues long. The CDR3 region has the DNA TGTGCTAGTGGTCCTTACCCAAACACCATAGCGGGGGGAGATCCCAATGAGCAGTTCTTC. Protein product: CASGPYPNTIAGGDPNEQFF.

The chain links TRBV18 to TRBJ2-1; TRBD2 agrees at 7 bases. Trimming took 3 bases from V and 3 from J; bases not matched to a gene: 5. From germline, CDR1 is KGHSH and CDR2 LQKENI. The CDR3 is 15 amino acids. The CDR3 bases are TGTGCCAGCTCACCCGAGGCTAGCGGCTACAATGAGCAGTTCTTC. It encodes CASSPEASGYNEQFF.

This clone turned up a few times. The gene calls are TRBV2 and TRBJ1-6; D remains ambiguous. Germline assignment: CDR1 SNHLY and CDR2 FYNNEI. The CDR3 is made up of 13 amino acids. The V and J ends lost 7 bases and 10 bases respectively, with 14 bases between them. In nucleotides, the CDR3 is TGTGCCAGCATTAGCAGGAGAGAGTCACCCCTCCACTTT. Protein product: CASISRRESPLHF.

The rearrangement links TRBV19 to TRBJ1-1; D possibly corresponds to TRBD1 (6 bases). Deletions cut 7 bases from V and 1 base from J, with 10 bases between. Germline values: CDR1 LNHDA, CDR2 SQIVND (reference sequence). CDR3 length equals 13 residues. The CDR3 spells CASMEGGNTEAFF. In nucleotides, the CDR3 is TGTGCCAGTATGGAAGGGGGGAACACTGAAGCTTTCTTT.

This chain joins TRBV27 and TRBJ2-7; the D gene is possibly TRBD1 (5 bases). This CDR3 contains 15 residues. From germline, CDR1 is MNHEY and CDR2 SMNVEV (reference sequence). V was trimmed by 0 bases and J by 6 bases, leaving 15 bases between them. Here the CDR3 reads CASSLSAQGRSEQYF. The CDR3 DNA reads TGTGCCAGCAGTTTATCAGCCCAGGGCCGAAGCGAGCAGTACTTC.

This rearrangement joins TRBV5-1 to TRBJ2-7; either TRBD1 or TRBD2 may fit D (7 bases each). The CDR3 runs 14 residues. The germline V gene encodes CDR1 SGHRS and CDR2 YFSETQ. Trimming removed 0 bases from V and 12 bases from J, with 19 bases in between. This chain's CDR3 is CASSLAEAGQTAYF. CDR3 DNA sequence: TGCGCCAGCAGCTTGGCCGAAGCGGGACAGACGGCGTACTTC.

The chain links TRBV7-2 to TRBJ2-1; 7 bases align to TRBD2. Germline assignment: CDR1 SGHTA and CDR2 FQGNSA. The V and J ends lost 8 bases and 1 base, in that order; junction bases with no gene match: 5. The CDR3 contains 14 residues. CDR3 loop: CASSPGGSYNEQFF. In DNA form, the CDR3 reads TGTGCCAGCTCTCCCGGGGGGTCCTACAATGAGCAGTTCTTC.

This chain joins TRBV10-1 and TRBJ2-2; D may be TRBD1 or TRBD2 (5 bases each). Germline loops: CDR1 WNHNN, CDR2 SYGVQD (reference sequence). The CDR3 extends over 14 amino acids. Trimming pared 6 bases from V and 3 bases from J, leaving 11 bases between. The CDR3 here is CASSRRGDTGELFF. For the CDR3, the DNA is TGCGCCAGCAGCCGCAGAGGGGACACCGGGGAGCTGTTTTTT.

The V and J genes are TRBV18 and TRBJ1-5; D gene uncertain. The germline V gene has CDR1 KGHSH and CDR2 LQKENI. The V gene lost 2 bases and the J gene lost 3 bases, with 5 bases spanning the gap. This CDR3 has 13 residues. The CDR3 nucleotides are TGTGCCAGCTCACCAGGGAACAATCAGCCCCAGCATTTT. It specifies CASSPGNNQPQHF. Filled out from reference TRBV18 and TRBJ1-5, the complete variable domain reads NAGVMQNPRHLVRRRGQEARLRCSPMKGHSHVYWYRQLPEEGLKFMVYLQKENIIDESGMPKERFSAEFPKEGPSILRIQQVVRGDSAAYFCASSPGNNQPQHFGDGTRLSIL.

V and J are TRBV7-9 and TRBJ1-4; 10 nucleotides match TRBD1. The CDR3 totals 14 residues. CDR1 and CDR2 (germline): SEHNR, FQNEAQ (reference sequence). With 5 bases clipped from V and 6 bases from J, the junction kept 3 bases outside the gene matches. This CDR3 is CASSPDRGDEKLFF. In DNA form, the CDR3 reads TGTGCCAGCAGCCCGGACAGGGGGGATGAAAAACTGTTTTTT. The full variable domain, its missing parts supplied by reference TRBV7-9 and TRBJ1-4, is DTGVSQNPRHKITKRGQNVTFRCDPISEHNRLYWYRQTLGQGPEFLTYFQNEAQLEKSRLLSDRFSAERPKGSFSTLEIQRTEQGDSAMYLCASSPDRGDEKLFFGSGTQLSVL.

V is TRBV13 and J is TRBJ2-7; D unclear. V was cut by 0 bases and J by 4 bases, with 10 bases left in between. The CDR3 spans 14 residues. Germline V gene data show CDR1 as PRHDT and CDR2 as FYEKMQ (reference sequence). The CDR3 loop reads CASSLGSKGYEQYF. The CDR3 DNA reads TGTGCCAGCAGCTTAGGGAGTAAGGGTTACGAGCAGTACTTC.

The V call is TRBV7-2, the J call TRBJ2-4; weak D call: TRBD2 (7 bases). There are 17 residues in the CDR3. Germline assignment: CDR1 SGHTA and CDR2 FQGNSA. Deletions cut 3 bases from V and 2 bases from J, with 17 bases between. CDR3: CASSFVSSGGPKNIQYF. Written as DNA, the CDR3 is TGTGCCAGCAGCTTCGTTTCATCCGGGGGGCCCAAAAACATTCAGTACTTC. The variable domain in full, with the rest retrieved from reference TRBV7-2 and TRBJ2-4, is GAGVSQSPSNKVTEKGKDVELRCDPISGHTALYWYRQSLGQGLEFLIYFQGNSAPDKSGLPSDRFSAERTGGSVSTLTIQRTQQEDSAVYLCASSFVSSGGPKNIQYFGAGTRLSVL.

This chain uses TRBV10-3 with TRBJ2-5; no definite D call. Trimming took 0 bases from V and 7 from J, leaving 9 bases between them. The CDR3 sequence is 13 residues long. Germline-derived CDR1 and CDR2 are ENHRY and SYGVKD. The CDR3 DNA sequence: TGTGCCATCAGTGAGTCGATTTCCGGGACCCAGTACTTC. Its protein product is CAISESISGTQYF.

This chain joins TRBV18 and TRBJ1-2; D is unresolved. The germline V gene encodes CDR1 KGHSH and CDR2 LQKENI. This CDR3 is built from 13 residues. V dropped 3 bases and J dropped 5 bases, with 10 bases sitting between them. CDR3 DNA sequence: TGTGCCAGCTCACCTGGACTGAGTTATGGCTACACCTTC. Translation gives CASSPGLSYGYTF. Complete variable domain (other parts from reference TRBV18 and TRBJ1-2): NAGVMQNPRHLVRRRGQEARLRCSPMKGHSHVYWYRQLPEEGLKFMVYLQKENIIDESGMPKERFSAEFPKEGPSILRIQQVVRGDSAAYFCASSPGLSYGYTFGSGTRLTVV.

V and J are TRBV5-1 and TRBJ1-1; no clear D gene. This CDR3 spans 13 amino acids. CDR1 SGHRS and CDR2 YFSETQ come from the germline V gene. V lost 2 bases and J lost 5, with 10 bases in between. CDR3 nucleotide sequence: TGCGCCAGCAGCTTCTCTTTGGGAACTGAAGCTTTCTTT. It specifies CASSFSLGTEAFF.

This chain links TRBV5-4 with TRBJ2-3; TRBD1 matches 7 bases. The CDR3 extends over 14 amino acids. Losses at the gene ends were 4 bases for V and 0 bases for J; bases not matched to a gene: 2. Germline values: CDR1 SGHNT, CDR2 YYREEE (reference sequence). The CDR3 region has the DNA TGTGCCAGCAGCCGACAGGGAAGCACAGATACGCAGTATTTT. Residues: CASSRQGSTDTQYF.

J is TRBJ2-1 and V is TRBV11-3; 11 bases fit TRBD1. The CDR3 has 16 residues. The V gene end was trimmed by 5 bases and the J gene end by 8 bases; junction bases not matched to a gene: 11. The germline CDR1 and CDR2 sequences are SGHNT and YENEEA. In nucleotides, the CDR3 is TGTGCCAGCAGCGGCCCGGGGACAGGGGGTCGGCATGAGCAGTTCTTC. Its translation: CASSGPGTGGRHEQFF.

CDR3 DNA sequence: TGCAGCGTTGTTGAAGGGACCTACGAGCAGTACTTC. This sequence encodes CSVVEGTYEQYF. The rearrangement links TRBV29-1 to TRBJ2-7; D is ambiguous. Germline values: CDR1 SQVTM, CDR2 ANQGSEA. The CDR3 contains 12 residues. V lost 4 bases and J 2 bases, leaving 9 bases between the germline ends.

This rearrangement joins TRBV28 to TRBJ2-1; D is unclear. V was shortened by 3 bases and J by 7 bases, with 4 bases between the two germline ends. The CDR3 totals 11 residues. CDR1 and CDR2 from the germline V gene are MDHEN and SYDVKM. The CDR3 DNA reads as TGTGCCAGCAGTTTTTCGAATGAGCAGTTCTTC. This codes for CASSFSNEQFF. The variable domain in full, with the rest retrieved from reference TRBV28 and TRBJ2-1, is DVKVTQSSRYLVKRTGEKVFLECVQDMDHENMFWYRQDPGLGLRLIYFSYDVKMKEKGDIPEGYSVSREKKERFSLILESASTNQTSMYLCASSFSNEQFFGPGTRLTVL.

The rearrangement uses TRBV5-8 and TRBJ2-7; 15 bases line up with TRBD2. Losses at the gene ends were 0 bases for V and 3 bases for J; bases not matched to a gene: 4. The germline gives CDR1 SGHTS, CDR2 YDEGEE. This CDR3 has 17 amino acids. The CDR3 protein is CASSLVGLAGGGYEQYF. Written as DNA, the CDR3 is TGTGCCAGCAGCTTGGTTGGACTAGCGGGGGGGGGCTACGAGCAGTACTTC. Full variable domain (missing parts from reference TRBV5-8 and TRBJ2-7): EAGVTQSPTHLIKTRGQQATLRCSPISGHTSVYWYQQALGLGLQFLLWYDEGEERNRGNFPPRFSGRQFPNYSSELNVNALELEDSALYLCASSLVGLAGGGYEQYFGPGTRLTVT.

V gene TRBV6-6 combines with J gene TRBJ2-7; the match to TRBD1 covers 7 bases. V shed 0 bases and J 4 bases; nucleotides not matched to a gene: 6. CDR1 and CDR2 from the germline V gene are MNHNY and SVGAGI (reference sequence). The CDR3 is 15 residues long. CDR3 in DNA: TGTGCCAGCAGTTACTCGGGACAGCCCTCATACGAGCAGTACTTC. Amino acid sequence: CASSYSGQPSYEQYF.